This T cell receptor beta chain was found in a study of OX40 agonist ivuxolimab in advanced cancers. Repertoires were generated with immunoSEQ multiplex PCR, while TCRdb's copy carries only in-frame clones and drops some. The table has approximately 55,000 clones, about 86% seen once. Study results and caveats: With doses of 0.1-3.0 mg/kg, partial responders showed among the lowest clonal expansion.

V was pared by 6 bases and J by 7 bases, with 5 bases of the junction left unmatched. Germline V gene sequence: CDR1 MDHEN, CDR2 SYDVKM. The length of the CDR3 is 13 residues. This clone showed up just once. Antigen specificity is unknown. The receptor was derived from an adult with an advanced solid tumor such as melanoma, head and neck, liver or kidney cancer. Sequenced here: CD4+ or CD8+ T cells sorted from blood, sampled in a trial of the OX40 agonist ivuxolimab. This rearrangement joins TRBV28 to TRBJ1-5; 8 nucleotides align to TRBD1. CDR3 bases: TGTGCCAGCAGAACTGACAGGGGCCAGCCCCAGCATTTT. It yields the protein CASRTDRGQPQHF. The full variable domain, its missing parts supplied by reference TRBV28 and TRBJ1-5, is DVKVTQSSRYLVKRTGEKVFLECVQDMDHENMFWYRQDPGLGLRLIYFSYDVKMKEKGDIPEGYSVSREKKERFSLILESASTNQTSMYLCASRTDRGQPQHFGDGTRLSIL.